One sample yielded the 30 T cell receptor beta chains listed below, sequenced in a study of blood T cell repertoires in COVID-19. Clones were sequenced by immunoSEQ multiplex PCR, and TCRdb holds only the in-frame ones, with some missing. This sample yields about 410,000 clones, of which less than 95% are seen a single time; about 0.63% belongs to the top ten. The sequencing input was PBMCs or T cells enriched from blood (not recorded which). Receptor source: a man younger than 35 who had recovered from COVID-19.

The rearrangement uses TRBV2 and TRBJ1-1; D unclear. The length of the CDR3 is 15 residues. V was pared by 6 bases and J by 0 bases, with 14 bases between. CDR1 SNHLY and CDR2 FYNNEI come from the germline V gene. The CDR3 DNA reads TGTGCCAGCAGACTACTCGGCTCTCTGAACACTGAAGCTTTCTTT. Its translation is CASRLLGSLNTEAFF. Filled out from reference TRBV2 and TRBJ1-1, the complete variable domain reads EPEVTQTPSHQVTQMGQEVILRCVPISNHLYFYWYRQILGQKVEFLVSFYNNEISEKSEIFDDQFSVERPDGSNFTLKIRSTKLEDSAMYFCASRLLGSLNTEAFFGQGTRLTVV.

The chain combines TRBV11-2 with TRBJ2-1; 8 bases align to TRBD2. Germline lookup yields CDR1 SGHAT and CDR2 FQNNGV. The junction had 13 bases not matched to a gene; V was cut back by 4 bases and J by 5 bases. The CDR3 is made up of 17 amino acids. CDR3 residues: CASSSGRGGGGHNEQFF. CDR3 nucleotide sequence: TGTGCCAGCAGCTCCGGCCGGGGGGGCGGGGGGCACAATGAGCAGTTCTTC.

The J gene is TRBJ1-5, the V gene TRBV5-1; the D gene is possibly TRBD1 (5 bases). Per the germline V gene, CDR1 is SGHRS and CDR2 is YFSETQ. The CDR3 totals 15 residues. Trimming pared 2 bases from V and 5 bases from J, leaving 14 bases between. The CDR3: CASSFGPTVDQPQHF. CDR3 in DNA: TGCGCCAGCAGCTTTGGTCCGACAGTCGATCAGCCCCAGCATTTT. Full variable domain (remainder filled in from reference TRBV5-1 and TRBJ1-5): KAGVTQTPRYLIKTRGQQVTLSCSPISGHRSVSWYQQTPGQGLQFLFEYFSETQRNKGNFPGRFSGRQFSNSRSEMNVSTLELGDSALYLCASSFGPTVDQPQHFGDGTRLSIL.

The chain carries TRBV11-2 and TRBJ1-1; possibly TRBD1 for D (6 bases). The CDR3 loop spans 13 amino acids. V shed 1 base and J shed 8 bases, with 11 bases lying between them. Germline CDR1 SGHAT, CDR2 FQNNGV. In nucleotides, the CDR3 is TGTGCCAGCAGCTTAGGGCCCGGGACAGAAGCTTTCTTT. Its translation is CASSLGPGTEAFF.

The chain joins TRBV19 to TRBJ2-5; 8 bases match TRBD2. The V segment lost 4 bases and the J segment 3 bases; nucleotides outside the gene matches: 16. The germline V gene encodes CDR1 LNHDA and CDR2 SQIVND (reference sequence). The CDR3 extends over 18 amino acids. As DNA, the CDR3 is TGTGCCAGTAGTACAACCGACGCCGGGACTAGGGAAAAAGAGACCCAGTACTTC. Translating it yields CASSTTDAGTREKETQYF.

This chain connects TRBV11-3 to TRBJ1-1; D might be TRBD1 (6 bases). Germline values: CDR1 SGHNT, CDR2 YENEEA. V lost 0 bases, J lost 1 base, and 9 bases lay in between. The CDR3 contains 15 residues. The CDR3 DNA is TGTGCCAGCAGCTTAGAGGGCAGGGGGAACACTGAAGCTTTCTTT. Its protein is CASSLEGRGNTEAFF.

V is TRBV19 and J is TRBJ1-2, with TRBD1 identical over 8 bases. In germline, CDR1 is LNHDA, CDR2 SQIVND (reference sequence). V dropped 5 bases and J dropped 4; count of bases not matched to a gene: 9. The CDR3 runs to 15 residues. The CDR3 nucleotides are TGTGCCAGTAGTTCCTGGACAGGGATGAGCTATGGCTACACCTTC. Translated, it gives CASSSWTGMSYGYTF.

The chain has TRBV3-1 (or the pseudogene TRBV3-2) and TRBJ2-7, with TRBD1 matching over 7 bases. V lost 1 base, J lost 2 bases, and 2 bases stayed unmatched. The V gene's germline CDR1 is LGHDT and CDR2 YNNKEL (reference sequence). The CDR3 totals 14 residues. As DNA, the CDR3 is TGTGCCAGCAGCCAAGGGGACAGACCCTACGAGCAGTACTTC. It translates to CASSQGDRPYEQYF.

A note on this clone: At the DNA level, this CDR3 is encoded by other sequences in the same sample as well. The chain links TRBV11-3 to TRBJ2-1, with 10 bases aligning to TRBD2. Losses at the gene ends were 1 base for V and 6 bases for J; bases not matched to a gene: 0. From germline, CDR1 is SGHNT and CDR2 YENEEA. The CDR3 loop spans 14 amino acids. The CDR3 protein is CASSLGLAGNEQFF. The CDR3 DNA is TGTGCCAGCAGCTTAGGACTAGCGGGCAATGAGCAGTTCTTC.

The chain uses TRBV12-5 and TRBJ1-4, with D perhaps matching TRBD1 (6 bases). This CDR3 region has 15 residues. Germline assignment: CDR1 LGHNT and CDR2 FRNRAP. V was trimmed by 4 bases and J by 10 bases, leaving 19 bases between them. CDR3 in DNA: TGTGCTAGTGGTTACCAGACAGGTTCGGGGGGAAAACTGTTTTTT. Protein: CASGYQTGSGGKLFF.

V is TRBV28 and J is TRBJ1-2; no definite D call. CDR1 is MDHEN and CDR2 is SYDVKM in the germline V gene. CDR3 length: 13 amino acids. V was cut by 3 bases and J by 7 bases, with 12 bases left in between. In DNA form, the CDR3 reads TGTGCCAGCAGTTTTCCGGGGAGGGTTGGCTACACCTTC. Translated: CASSFPGRVGYTF.

The chain uses TRBV28 and TRBJ2-3; 13 nucleotides align to TRBD2. Per germline, CDR1 MDHEN and CDR2 SYDVKM. V was pared by 6 bases and J by 3 bases, with 6 bases of the junction left unmatched. The length of the CDR3 is 16 residues. CDR3 DNA: TGTGCCAGCAGATCTGGACTAGCGGGAGTGACAGATACGCAGTATTTT. Protein sequence: CASRSGLAGVTDTQYF.

This chain joins TRBV11-1 and TRBJ2-5; TRBD1 agrees at 8 bases. The CDR3 covers 13 residues. V shed 8 bases and J 5 bases; nucleotides not matched to a gene: 7. Germline values: CDR1 SGHAT, CDR2 FQDESV (reference sequence). CDR3 sequence reads: CASRPGGAETQYF. The CDR3 coding sequence is TGTGCCAGCCGGCCAGGGGGCGCGGAGACCCAGTACTTC.

The chain links TRBV6-6 to TRBJ1-2, with 11 bases fitting TRBD1. Germline V gene lookup returns CDR1 MNHNY and CDR2 SVGAGI (reference sequence). V shed 8 bases and J 5 bases; nucleotides not matched to a gene: 7. There are 14 residues in the CDR3. The CDR3 spells CASWNRDRGYGYTF. The CDR3 nucleotides read TGTGCCAGCTGGAACCGGGACAGGGGGTATGGCTACACCTTC.

V gene TRBV15 combines with J gene TRBJ1-2, with TRBD1 identical over 7 bases. The CDR3 totals 14 residues. V dropped 1 base and J dropped 3; count of bases not matched to a gene: 2. Germline assignment: CDR1 LNHNV and CDR2 YYDKDF (reference sequence). The CDR3 protein is CATSRGGTDYGYTF. As DNA, the CDR3 is TGTGCCACCAGCAGAGGCGGGACAGACTATGGCTACACCTTC.

The V call is TRBV3-1 (or the pseudogene TRBV3-2), the J call TRBJ1-3; D possibly corresponds to TRBD1 (6 bases). CDR1 and CDR2 (germline): LGHDT, YNNKEL (reference sequence). The CDR3 loop spans 14 amino acids. Trimming shortened V by 6 bases and J by 3 bases, and 12 bases separated the two germline ends. For the CDR3, the DNA is TGTGCCAGCAGTAAGGGGACATTTGGAAACACCATATATTTT. Translation: CASSKGTFGNTIYF.

This clone has a single count. The gene calls are TRBV28 and TRBJ1-4; D ambiguous. Germline CDR1 and CDR2: MDHEN and SYDVKM. The CDR3 extends over 16 amino acids. Trimming removed 0 bases from V and 0 bases from J, with 8 bases in between. The CDR3 nucleotides are TGTGCCAGCAGTTTATGGATCGGAGCAACTAATGAAAAACTGTTTTTT. Protein product: CASSLWIGATNEKLFF.

This chain links TRBV5-4 with TRBJ1-2; D possibly corresponds to TRBD1 (5 bases). The V end lost 2 bases, the J end lost 4 bases, and 21 bases lay between the germline ends. CDR3 length: 17 residues. Germline-derived CDR1 and CDR2 are SGHNT and YYREEE (reference sequence). DNA for the CDR3: TGTGCCAGCAGCTTTGACAGTTTAGAACGTCCTATCTATGGCTACACCTTC. It specifies CASSFDSLERPIYGYTF.

The sample holds one count of this clone. V and J are TRBV6-1 and TRBJ1-2, with D perhaps TRBD1 (5 bases). V lost 0 bases to trimming and J lost 6 bases, with 8 bases between them. Germline V CDR1 and CDR2: MNHNS, SASEGT. The CDR3 is 13 amino acids. This CDR3 reads CASSEAQGDGYTF. CDR3 nucleotides: TGTGCCAGCAGTGAAGCCCAGGGCGATGGCTACACCTTC.

This sequence joins TRBV4-1 and TRBJ2-7; TRBD1 matches at 9 bases. CDR3 size: 16 residues. Unmatched junction bases numbered 14, after V lost 4 bases and J lost 7 bases. Germline loops: CDR1 MGHRA, CDR2 YSYEKL. The DNA of the CDR3 is TGCGCCAGCAGCCCACATCCCGGGACAGGGACTTGGGAGCAGTACTTC. This translates into CASSPHPGTGTWEQYF.

This chain joins TRBV19 and TRBJ1-2, with TRBD1 matching over 8 bases. The CDR3 is made up of 17 amino acids. V trimming: 3 bases; J trimming: 5 bases; junction bases outside the gene matches: 14. The germline V gene has CDR1 LNHDA and CDR2 SQIVND (reference sequence). CDR3 sequence: CASSIRRQGRTQYGYTF. CDR3 nucleotide sequence: TGTGCCAGTAGTATCAGGCGACAGGGGAGGACGCAGTATGGCTACACCTTC.

This chain uses TRBV5-4 with TRBJ2-7, with 9 bases aligning to TRBD1. Germline V lookup: CDR1 SGHNT, CDR2 YYREEE (reference sequence). The CDR3 runs 15 residues. V was pared by 5 bases and J by 5 bases, with 11 bases of the junction left unmatched. CDR3 in amino acids: CASSSRDRVFHEQYF. The CDR3 region has the DNA TGTGCCAGCAGTAGCCGGGACAGGGTTTTCCACGAGCAGTACTTC.

The chain combines TRBV19 with TRBJ1-2, with D possibly being TRBD1 (6 bases). CDR1 and CDR2 from the germline V gene are LNHDA and SQIVND (reference sequence). Trimming removed 1 base from V and 3 bases from J, with 9 bases in between. This CDR3 is 14 amino acids long. The CDR3 DNA follows: TGTGCCAGTAGTATAGGGACAGTATACTATGGCTACACCTTC. Protein product: CASSIGTVYYGYTF.

This clone was counted only a few times. This rearrangement joins TRBV9 to TRBJ1-6; the match to TRBD1 covers 7 bases. This CDR3 has 15 residues. Germline assignment: CDR1 SGDLS and CDR2 YYNGEE. The V segment lost 3 bases and the J segment 12 bases; nucleotides outside the gene matches: 12. The CDR3 region has the DNA TGTGCCAGCAGCGCCCGGGACAGCGGATTGAGACCCCTCCACTTT. Its protein product is CASSARDSGLRPLHF.

V usage is TRBV28 and J usage is TRBJ1-4, with 8 nucleotides matching TRBD1. Germline V gene data show CDR1 as MDHEN and CDR2 as SYDVKM. V was clipped by 6 bases and J by 5 bases; unmatched bases: 5. CDR3 length: 14 residues. The CDR3 region is CASSRQGTNEKLFF. The CDR3 DNA reads as TGTGCCAGCAGCCGACAGGGGACAAATGAAAAACTGTTTTTT.

This clone was seen a single time. The chain links TRBV5-4 to TRBJ2-3; a possible D gene is TRBD1 (6 bases). CDR1 SGHNT and CDR2 YYREEE come from the germline V gene (reference sequence). V was cut by 5 bases and J by 2 bases, with 12 bases left in between. This CDR3 has 14 residues. The CDR3 reads CASSSTGTTDTQYF. DNA of the CDR3: TGTGCCAGCAGTTCGACAGGTACCACAGATACGCAGTATTTT.

This chain links TRBV9 with TRBJ2-2; D call uncertain. The V end lost 1 base, the J end lost 1 base, and 11 bases lay between the germline ends. The CDR3 consists of 16 residues. Per germline, CDR1 SGDLS and CDR2 YYNGEE. The CDR3 spells CASSVSGLLNTGELFF. The DNA of the CDR3 is TGTGCCAGCAGCGTATCAGGTCTTCTGAACACCGGGGAGCTGTTTTTT. The complete variable domain, with remaining parts taken from reference TRBV9 and TRBJ2-2, reads DSGVTQTPKHLITATGQRVTLRCSPRSGDLSVYWYQQSLDQGLQFLIQYYNGEERAKGNILERFSAQQFPDLHSELNLSSLELGDSALYFCASSVSGLLNTGELFFGEGSRLTVL.

V and J are TRBV12-3 or TRBV12-4 and TRBJ1-4; no firm D call. The CDR3 contains 11 residues. V lost 6 bases to trimming and J lost 7 bases, with 6 bases between them. CDR3 DNA sequence: TGTGCCAGCAGGGTTAGTGAAAAACTGTTTTTT. Its translation: CASRVSEKLFF.

This chain uses TRBV7-8 with TRBJ1-5; tentatively, D is TRBD1 (6 bases). Germline lookup yields CDR1 SGHVS and CDR2 FQNEAQ. The CDR3 has 17 residues. The germline V and J ends were trimmed by 1 base and 0 bases, with 13 bases remaining between them. The CDR3 DNA is TGTGCCAGCAGCTTAGGGCCTACAGGGTATAGCAATCAGCCCCAGCATTTT. As protein: CASSLGPTGYSNQPQHF.

The rearrangement uses TRBV3-1 (or the pseudogene TRBV3-2) and TRBJ2-7; TRBD2 might be the D (6 bases). The CDR3 is 12 residues long. Germline CDR1 LGHDT, CDR2 YNNKEL (reference sequence). Trimming removed 5 bases from V and 5 bases from J, with 10 bases in between. This CDR3 reads CASSDPGDEQYF. In DNA, the CDR3 is TGTGCCAGCAGCGACCCGGGGGACGAGCAGTACTTC.